What follows are 4 T cell receptor beta chains derived from one specimen sequenced in a study of blood T cell repertoires in COVID-19. Repertoires were generated with immunoSEQ multiplex PCR, while TCRdb's copy carries only in-frame clones and drops some. The profile covers about 330,000 clones, with roughly 85% appearing a single time and roughly 7.8% taken by the ten largest. Sequencing was performed on peripheral blood. All receptors come from a human donor in a cohort sampled during active COVID-19.

This chain joins TRBV7-6 and TRBJ1-4; unclear D gene. V was cut by 0 bases and J by 4 bases, with 12 bases left in between. There are 16 residues in the CDR3. The germline gives CDR1 SGHVS, CDR2 FNYEAQ. The CDR3 DNA is TGTGCCAGCAGCTTAGCGGCCGACTCCTATAATGAAAAACTGTTTTTT. It specifies CASSLAADSYNEKLFF.

This chain's CDR3 is CASSPGQTLKNTEAFF. The CDR3, as DNA: TGTGCCAGCAGTCCCGGACAGACACTTAAGAACACTGAAGCTTTCTTT. This chain uses TRBV11-1 with TRBJ1-1; D is perhaps TRBD1 (6 bases). Trimming removed 6 bases from V and 1 base from J, with 18 bases in between. Germline CDR1 is SGHAT and CDR2 is FQDESV (reference sequence). The CDR3 contains 16 residues.

This chain links TRBV13 with TRBJ2-7; a weak D match, TRBD1 (8 bases). This CDR3 has 16 residues. V was trimmed by 0 bases and J by 6 bases, leaving 18 bases between them. Germline lookup yields CDR1 PRHDT and CDR2 FYEKMQ (reference sequence). The chain's CDR3 is CASSLGSRNRGGEQYF. In DNA form, the CDR3 reads TGTGCCAGCAGCTTAGGATCACGGAACAGGGGGGGCGAGCAGTACTTC.

The chain combines TRBV6-1 with TRBJ1-2; D is possibly TRBD1 (5 bases). Deletions cut 3 bases from V and 2 bases from J, with 7 bases between. Germline V lookup: CDR1 MNHNS, CDR2 SASEGT. This CDR3 comprises 13 residues. The CDR3 DNA reads as TGTGCCAGCAGTGATCAGGGAAACTATGGCTACACCTTC. Its protein product is CASSDQGNYGYTF.